This TCR beta chain appears in the sequencing data of a study of CD8+ T cells in alopecia areata. Between the trimmed V and J ends, which lost 4 bases and 0 bases, there was a span of 22 bases. There are 18 residues in the CDR3. Germline V CDR1 and CDR2: SNHLY, FYNNEI. Extracted RNA was reverse transcribed, and the resulting cDNA served as sequencing template. Sequenced by immunoSEQ multiplex PCR; TCRdb stores in-frame clones only, minus some. The repertoire holds some 110,000 clones, with roughly 69% as singletons. Notes on the study in general: Tissue-resident alphabeta T cells belonging to normal skin likewise get sequenced within scalp specimens. Shared TCR sequences were less clear between patients than in mice, possibly partly from HLA diversity. In lesional scalp, particularly from alopecia totalis/universalis, clonality was higher than in normal scalp.

For this clone: Its antigen remains unknown.

This sequence was found in a human donor in good health. Specimen: CD4+ T cells sorted from blood. The J gene is TRBJ2-7, the V gene TRBV2, with D perhaps TRBD2 (6 bases). CDR3 bases: TGTGCCAGCAGTGCTGTGAATTGGGGACTTAGTAGCTCCTACGAGCAGTACTTC. The encoded protein is CASSAVNWGLSSSYEQYF.